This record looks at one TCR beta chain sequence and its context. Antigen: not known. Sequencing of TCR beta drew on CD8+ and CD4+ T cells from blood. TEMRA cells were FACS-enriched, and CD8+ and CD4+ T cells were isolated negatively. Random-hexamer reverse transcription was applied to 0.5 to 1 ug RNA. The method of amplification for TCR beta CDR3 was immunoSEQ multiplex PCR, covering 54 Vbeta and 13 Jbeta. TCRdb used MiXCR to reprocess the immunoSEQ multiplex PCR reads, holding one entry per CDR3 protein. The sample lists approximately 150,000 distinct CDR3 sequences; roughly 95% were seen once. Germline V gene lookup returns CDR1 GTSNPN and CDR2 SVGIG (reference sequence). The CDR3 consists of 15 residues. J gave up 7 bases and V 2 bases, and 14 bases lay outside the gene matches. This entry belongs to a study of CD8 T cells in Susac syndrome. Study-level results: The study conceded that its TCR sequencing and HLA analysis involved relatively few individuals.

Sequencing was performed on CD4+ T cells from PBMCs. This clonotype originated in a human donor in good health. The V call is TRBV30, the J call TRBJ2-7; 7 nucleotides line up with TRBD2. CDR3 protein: CAWSPNRSGKREQYF. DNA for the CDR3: TGTGCCTGGAGTCCCAACCGGAGCGGGAAAAGGGAGCAGTACTTC.